This entry lists 30 T cell receptor beta chains sequenced from one sample in a study of cytomegalovirus exposure and HLA in healthy donors (dated by TCRdb to 2015 to 2018). Libraries were constructed by the immunoSEQ multiplex PCR assay. For the multiplex PCR, a mixture combining 60 forward primers for TCR Vbeta segments and 13 reverse primers for TCR Jbeta segments was used. The clones in this table, taken by TCRdb from immuneACCESS, are in-frame only. Not every clone is retained; where verified, under half of the shortfall comes from an unresolved V gene, and the cause of the rest is unknown. The sample yields 60,000 to 70,000 clones; 79% were counted once. Approximately 3% of the sample belongs to the ten largest clones. The sequenced sample consisted of PBMCs. Every receptor here comes from a young woman in good health and CMV-seronegative.

This clone was detected only once. The rearrangement joins TRBV5-8 to TRBJ2-1, with a weak D call TRBD2 (5 bases). Germline V lookup: CDR1 SGHTS, CDR2 YDEGEE. The CDR3 is 15 amino acids. V dropped 0 bases and J dropped 6 bases, with 13 bases sitting between them. The CDR3 loop is CASSLVRRGSNEQFF. The CDR3 DNA reads TGTGCCAGCAGCTTGGTACGGAGAGGGTCCAATGAGCAGTTCTTC.

This chain joins TRBV7-2 and TRBJ1-5, with D perhaps TRBD1 (5 bases). With 1 base removed from V and 5 bases from J, the gap between germline ends came to 12 bases. Looked up from germline, CDR1 is SGHTA and CDR2 is FQGNSA. The CDR3 has 15 amino acids. The CDR3 protein is CASSLDGRADQPQHF. DNA of the CDR3: TGTGCCAGCAGCTTAGACGGCAGGGCCGATCAGCCCCAGCATTTT.

This clone was recorded a few times. The genes are TRBV2 and TRBJ1-5; the D gene is possibly TRBD1 (5 bases). This CDR3 has 14 amino acids. The germline V gene encodes CDR1 SNHLY and CDR2 FYNNEI. Trimming shortened V by 2 bases and J by 5 bases, and 10 bases separated the two germline ends. The CDR3 sequence is CASSEWGRDQPQHF. In nucleotides, the CDR3 is TGTGCCAGCAGTGAATGGGGGAGGGATCAGCCCCAGCATTTT.

This clone occurred once. The chain uses TRBV4-3 and TRBJ2-1; D ambiguous. This CDR3 has 15 residues. CDR1 LGHNA and CDR2 YSLEER come from the germline V gene. Trimming left V 6 bases short and J 0 bases short, with 12 bases between. The chain's CDR3 is CASSLDASSYNEQFF. The CDR3 coding sequence is TGCGCCAGCAGTCTAGACGCAAGCTCCTACAATGAGCAGTTCTTC.

The chain has TRBV2 and TRBJ2-1; D perhaps matches TRBD2 (5 bases). The V gene lost 3 bases and the J gene lost 1 base, with 13 bases spanning the gap. The CDR3 is made up of 16 amino acids. Germline V gives CDR1 SNHLY, CDR2 FYNNEI. The CDR3 sequence is CASSDVGVGSYNEQFF. Written as DNA, the CDR3 is TGTGCCAGCAGTGACGTGGGAGTGGGATCCTACAATGAGCAGTTCTTC. Looking up the rest from reference TRBV2 and TRBJ2-1 gives the full variable domain: EPEVTQTPSHQVTQMGQEVILRCVPISNHLYFYWYRQILGQKVEFLVSFYNNEISEKSEIFDDQFSVERPDGSNFTLKIRSTKLEDSAMYFCASSDVGVGSYNEQFFGPGTRLTVL.

The chain employs TRBV7-9 and TRBJ1-2; TRBD1 matches at 12 bases. The trim removed 1 base at V and 6 bases at J, leaving 6 bases unmatched. The CDR3 spans 16 residues. CDR1 SEHNR and CDR2 FQNEAQ come from the germline V gene (reference sequence). CDR3 sequence: CASSLGRGQGADGYTF. The CDR3 DNA is TGTGCCAGCAGCTTAGGGAGGGGACAGGGGGCGGATGGCTACACCTTC.

The V and J genes are TRBV5-1 and TRBJ2-2; TRBD2 might be the D (6 bases). There are 15 residues in the CDR3. CDR1 SGHRS and CDR2 YFSETQ come from the germline V gene. With 5 bases removed from V and 0 bases from J, the gap between germline ends came to 11 bases. The CDR3 reads CASSVSGTNTGELFF. The CDR3 nucleotides are TGCGCCAGCAGTGTTAGCGGTACGAACACCGGGGAGCTGTTTTTT.

V and J are TRBV7-2 and TRBJ1-5; D not resolved. This CDR3 has 16 amino acids. V was trimmed by 1 base and J by 1 base, leaving 11 bases between them. Germline V lookup: CDR1 SGHTA, CDR2 FQGNSA. CDR3 residues: CASSLVSGISNQPQHF. The CDR3 nucleotides are TGTGCCAGCAGCTTAGTATCCGGGATAAGCAATCAGCCCCAGCATTTT.

CDR3 loop: CASTQSGTSIYNEQFF. The CDR3 DNA reads as TGTGCCAGCACCCAATCCGGGACTAGCATCTACAATGAGCAGTTCTTC. The V gene is TRBV7-9, the J gene TRBJ2-1, with 9 bases identical to TRBD2. The CDR3 extends over 16 amino acids. V was clipped by 7 bases and J by 3 bases; unmatched bases: 10. Germline V lookup: CDR1 SEHNR, CDR2 FQNEAQ (reference sequence).

The V call is TRBV19, the J call TRBJ2-5; TRBD1 matches at 10 bases. With V trimmed by 8 bases and J by 5 bases, 14 bases remained unmatched. The CDR3 extends over 16 amino acids. Germline values: CDR1 LNHDA, CDR2 SQIVND (reference sequence). The CDR3 loop reads CASSLRDRGLRETQYF. The CDR3 DNA sequence: TGTGCCAGTTCTCTCCGGGACAGGGGACTTCGGGAGACCCAGTACTTC.

CDR3 in DNA: TGTGCCAGCAGCCCACTAGGAGGGGCCCCAGAGCAGTTCTTC. This codes for CASSPLGGAPEQFF. The chain employs TRBV13 and TRBJ2-1, with a possible D match to TRBD2 (6 bases). The CDR3 consists of 14 residues. Germline loops: CDR1 PRHDT, CDR2 FYEKMQ (reference sequence). Trimming removed 5 bases at V and 10 bases at J, with 18 bases between.

The chain uses TRBV29-1 and TRBJ2-5; 7 bases are shared with TRBD1. The J call may not be correct, given that the DNA end is closer to TRBJ2-7. The length of the CDR3 is 12 residues. Germline assignment: CDR1 SQVTM and CDR2 ANQGSEA. The CDR3 sequence is CSVVTGAVEQYF. The CDR3 region has the DNA TGCAGCGTTGTTACAGGGGCGGTCGAGCAGTACTTC.

V is TRBV6-5 and J is TRBJ2-1; weak D call: TRBD2 (7 bases). This CDR3 region has 15 residues. CDR1 is MNHEY, CDR2 SVGAGI, per germline. V was shortened by 2 bases and J by 4 bases, with 12 bases between the two germline ends. The CDR3 DNA is TGTGCCAGCAGTTACCGGGGGGCCGGATACAATGAGCAGTTCTTC. Translation gives CASSYRGAGYNEQFF.

The chain has TRBV4-1 and TRBJ1-3; D may be TRBD1 (5 bases). Germline CDR1 and CDR2: MGHRA and YSYEKL. V lost 2 bases and J lost 0, with 5 bases in between. The CDR3 runs to 14 residues. CDR3 DNA: TGCGCCAGCAGCCAAACAGGCTCTGGAAACACCATATATTTT. Its protein is CASSQTGSGNTIYF.

The rearrangement uses TRBV27 and TRBJ2-1, with D maybe TRBD2 (5 bases). The CDR3 extends over 12 amino acids. In germline, CDR1 is MNHEY, CDR2 SMNVEV (reference sequence). Trimming pared 9 bases from V and 2 bases from J, leaving 8 bases between. CDR3 coding DNA: TGTGCCAGAGGAGGACCCTACAATGAGCAGTTCTTC. This gives the protein CARGGPYNEQFF.

This clone appeared once. The chain employs TRBV19 and TRBJ1-3, with 9 bases fitting TRBD1. V shed 4 bases and J 4 bases; nucleotides not matched to a gene: 5. The CDR3 is 15 amino acids. Germline lookup yields CDR1 LNHDA and CDR2 SQIVND (reference sequence). CDR3 amino acids: CASSTLDRGGNTIYF. The CDR3 nucleotides read TGTGCCAGTAGTACCCTCGACAGGGGGGGAAACACCATATATTTT.

The chain uses TRBV7-9 and TRBJ1-4; possible D gene TRBD1, 5 bases. The CDR3 has 14 residues. V lost 3 bases and J lost 4, with 9 bases in between. From germline, CDR1 is SEHNR and CDR2 FQNEAQ (reference sequence). This CDR3 is CASSLVRDNEKLFF. The CDR3 coding sequence is TGTGCCAGCAGCTTGGTCAGGGATAATGAAAAACTGTTTTTT.

The chain joins TRBV5-4 to TRBJ2-3; the match to TRBD2 covers 12 bases. Per germline, CDR1 SGHNT and CDR2 YYREEE (reference sequence). This CDR3 has 16 amino acids. The junction had 8 bases not matched to a gene; V was cut back by 5 bases and J by 4 bases. The chain's CDR3 is CASSLTLAGGPDTQYF. The DNA for the CDR3 is TGTGCCAGCAGTTTGACGCTAGCGGGGGGGCCAGATACGCAGTATTTT.

V usage is TRBV7-9 and J usage is TRBJ2-7; 15 bases match TRBD2. Losses at the gene ends were 3 bases for V and 2 bases for J; bases not matched to a gene: 2. CDR1 and CDR2 from the germline V gene are SEHNR and FQNEAQ (reference sequence). This CDR3 is built from 16 residues. CDR3 amino acids: CASSFGTSGRTYEQYV. For the CDR3, the DNA is TGTGCCAGCAGCTTCGGGACTAGCGGGAGGACCTACGAGCAGTACGTC.

The chain joins TRBV2 to TRBJ1-1; TRBD1 matches at 8 bases. Germline V lookup: CDR1 SNHLY, CDR2 FYNNEI. The V gene end was trimmed by 2 bases and the J gene end by 3 bases; junction bases not matched to a gene: 11. This CDR3 contains 17 residues. This CDR3 reads CASSESVPGGIDTEAFF. CDR3 nucleotide sequence: TGTGCCAGCAGTGAATCCGTCCCAGGGGGCATAGACACTGAAGCTTTCTTT.

The rearrangement links TRBV11-2 to TRBJ1-2; D is perhaps TRBD1 (5 bases). Germline values: CDR1 SGHAT, CDR2 FQNNGV. The germline V and J ends were trimmed by 1 base and 0 bases, with 9 bases remaining between them. This CDR3 contains 15 residues. DNA of the CDR3: TGTGCCAGCAGCTTAGCCGGGGGGACTAACTATGGCTACACCTTC. It encodes CASSLAGGTNYGYTF.

V usage is TRBV4-3 and J usage is TRBJ1-1; the D gene is possibly TRBD1 (5 bases). Germline assignment: CDR1 LGHNA and CDR2 YSLEER. This CDR3 spans 15 amino acids. V shed 0 bases and J shed 5 bases, with 13 bases lying between them. CDR3 in amino acids: CASSQDGGDGTEAFF. Here the CDR3 DNA reads TGCGCCAGCAGCCAAGATGGAGGGGATGGGACTGAAGCTTTCTTT.

V usage is TRBV15 and J usage is TRBJ1-4, with TRBD1 matching 12 bases. Germline values: CDR1 LNHNV, CDR2 YYDKDF (reference sequence). This CDR3 has 20 residues. Unmatched junction bases numbered 14, after V lost 0 bases and J lost 6 bases. The CDR3, as DNA: TGTGCCACCAGCAGAGATGCTCCCGGGACAGGGGGCGCAATTGATGAAAAACTGTTTTTT. Amino acid sequence: CATSRDAPGTGGAIDEKLFF.

The chain uses TRBV27 and TRBJ2-1, with D perhaps matching TRBD2 (6 bases). CDR3 length equals 15 residues. The germline V gene has CDR1 MNHEY and CDR2 SMNVEV (reference sequence). Trimming removed 7 bases from V and 6 bases from J, with 19 bases in between. CDR3 loop: CASNLRAAGGNEQFF. The CDR3 DNA follows: TGTGCCAGCAACCTCCGGGCCGCCGGGGGCAATGAGCAGTTCTTC.

This chain links TRBV6-5 with TRBJ2-1; 9 bases fit TRBD1. V lost 2 bases and J lost 10; bases outside the gene matches: 6. CDR1 is MNHEY and CDR2 is SVGAGI in the germline V gene. This CDR3 has 14 amino acids. The CDR3 DNA follows: TGTGCCAGCAGTTACGCTGACAGGGGGTGGGAGCAGTTCTTC. This encodes CASSYADRGWEQFF.

The chain uses TRBV27 and TRBJ1-2; TRBD1 aligns across 9 bases. Germline assignment: CDR1 MNHEY and CDR2 SMNVEV (reference sequence). After removal of 5 bases from V and 5 bases from J, the junction contained 9 bases not matched to a gene. The CDR3 extends over 15 amino acids. The CDR3 DNA is TGTGCCAGCAGTGGGTGGACAGGGGAGAATTATGGCTACACCTTC. Translating gives CASSGWTGENYGYTF.

V is TRBV2 and J is TRBJ1-6; TRBD1 aligns across 8 bases. V shed 3 bases and J 10 bases; nucleotides not matched to a gene: 8. Germline V gives CDR1 SNHLY, CDR2 FYNNEI. The CDR3 consists of 15 residues. The CDR3 nucleotides are TGTGCCAGCAGTGAGGGGCAGGGGGCGCGATCACCCCTCCACTTT. It specifies CASSEGQGARSPLHF.

The chain's CDR3 is CASSRGAGAYNEQFF. CDR3 bases: TGCGCCAGCAGCCGGGGGGCGGGGGCGTACAATGAGCAGTTCTTC. The chain links TRBV4-3 to TRBJ2-1; D may be TRBD2 (7 bases). In germline, CDR1 is LGHNA, CDR2 YSLEER. The germline V and J ends were trimmed by 4 bases and 4 bases, with 14 bases remaining between them. There are 15 residues in the CDR3.

The chain employs TRBV29-1 and TRBJ2-1, with TRBD2 matching 9 bases. Trimming at V came to 7 bases and at J to 9 bases, leaving 13 bases not matched to a gene. CDR1 and CDR2 from the germline V gene are SQVTM and ANQGSEA. The CDR3 contains 14 residues. CDR3 loop: CSAAPGLALTEQFF. The CDR3 nucleotides are TGCAGCGCCGCACCGGGACTAGCTTTAACTGAGCAGTTCTTC.

The genes are TRBV18 and TRBJ2-1; TRBD2 matches at 7 bases. The germline gives CDR1 KGHSH, CDR2 LQKENI. The V gene end was trimmed by 4 bases and the J gene end by 7 bases; junction bases not matched to a gene: 10. The CDR3 has 15 amino acids. The CDR3 DNA sequence: TGTGCCAGCTCACTTAGCTGGGGCGGGGGTAATGAGCAGTTCTTC. Encoded protein: CASSLSWGGGNEQFF.